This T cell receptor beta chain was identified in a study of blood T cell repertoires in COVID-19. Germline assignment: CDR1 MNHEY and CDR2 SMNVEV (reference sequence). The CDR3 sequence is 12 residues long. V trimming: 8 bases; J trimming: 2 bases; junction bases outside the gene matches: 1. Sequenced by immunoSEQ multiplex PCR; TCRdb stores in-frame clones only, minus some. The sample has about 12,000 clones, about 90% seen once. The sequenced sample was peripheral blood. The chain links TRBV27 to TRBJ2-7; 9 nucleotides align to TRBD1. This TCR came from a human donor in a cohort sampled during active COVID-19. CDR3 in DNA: TGTGCCAGCCGGGACAGGGCCTACGAGCAGTACTTC. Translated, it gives CASRDRAYEQYF.